Listed below are T cell receptor beta chains from one sample, sequenced in a study of T-cell memory formation after mild COVID-19. TCRdb recomputed calls from the 5' RACE reads with MiXCR, one row per CDR3 protein. This table has about 240,000 distinct CDR3 sequences, over 9% appearing once. The sample was PBMCs or a T cell subset sorted from them (not recorded which). Receptors were obtained from a man between 18 and 35 years old who had mild COVID-19 (a few samples of this study predate the infection). Cell type and time point are not known. CDR3s include the opening cysteine and the closing phenylalanine or tryptophan. D genes are given only for firm matches. Clone size appears in some rows only: once, few, many, or a class for an expanded clone.

TRBD1,TRBV7-9,TRBJ2-7,many,TGTGCCAGCAGCTCCACCGGGACAGAGCGCTACGAGCAGTACTTC,CASSSTGTERYEQYF
-,TRBV7-6,TRBJ2-2,-,TGTGCCAGCAGCAGCCGGCAGGGATTGACCGGGGAGCTGTTTTTT,CASSSRQGLTGELFF
-,TRBV6-2/TRBV6-3,TRBJ2-7,-,TGTGCCAGCAGTTTCTACGTCTCCTACGAGCAGTACTTC,CASSFYVSYEQYF
-,TRBV10-3,TRBJ2-3,-,TGTGCCGCCGGTACGGATACGCAGTATTTT,CAAGTDTQYF
TRBD2,TRBV4-3,TRBJ2-5,few,TGCGCCAGCAGCCAAGATCCTAGCGGGGGGGCCAGGGAGACCCAGTACTTC,CASSQDPSGGARETQYF
TRBD1,TRBV20-1,TRBJ1-5,once,TGCAGTGCTATTGGACAGGCTCTTTATCAGCCCCAGCATTTT,CSAIGQALYQPQHF
-,TRBV5-1,TRBJ2-2,many,TGCGCCAGCAGCTTGGCCACCGGGGAGACCGGGGAGCTGTTTTTT,CASSLATGETGELFF
-,TRBV12-2,TRBJ1-6,once,TGTGCAAGTCGCTTAGTGGGTCTGCGGACAGGGATTACCCTCCACTTT,CASRLVGLRTGITLHF
-,TRBV20-1,TRBJ2-2,few,TGCAGTGCTAGAGGACAGGTTCTTGGGACCGGGGAGCTGTTTTTT,CSARGQVLGTGELFF
-,TRBV5-1,TRBJ2-7,-,TGCGCCAGCAGCCCCCAGTCGGCTGGCGAGCAGTACTTC,CASSPQSAGEQYF
-,TRBV7-2,TRBJ1-1,-,TGTGCCAGCAGCTTAGTAGGGGGAGGCACTGAAGCTTTCTTT,CASSLVGGGTEAFF
-,TRBV6-2/TRBV6-3,TRBJ2-1,-,TGTGCCACCCACTCGACCGTCGGCTATGAGCAGTTCTTC,CATHSTVGYEQFF
-,TRBV4-3,TRBJ2-1,few,TGCGCCAGCAGCCAAGATATAAGGGTAAATGAGCAGTTCTTC,CASSQDIRVNEQFF
-,TRBV7-9,TRBJ2-7,-,TGTGCCAGCAGCCCTTGGGACGGGTCCTACGAGCAGTACTTC,CASSPWDGSYEQYF
TRBD1,TRBV5-1,TRBJ2-1,many,TGCGCCAGCAGCTCGGGACAGGGGGGGGATGAGCAGTTCTTC,CASSSGQGGDEQFF
-,TRBV5-1,TRBJ2-7,few,TGCGCCAGCAGTTTCGACGGGGCCTCCTACGAGCAGTACTTC,CASSFDGASYEQYF
-,TRBV20-1,TRBJ2-4,many,TGCAGTGCTAAGGCGGGATCTACCATTCAGTACTTC,CSAKAGSTIQYF
-,TRBV5-1,TRBJ2-3,many,TGCGCCAGCAGCTTGGGACTTACGGCGGCAGATACGCAGTATTTT,CASSLGLTAADTQYF
TRBD1,TRBV7-9,TRBJ1-2,few,TGTGCCAGCAGCCCTGGGACAGGGTTCACCTTC,CASSPGTGFTF
TRBD2,TRBV11-1,TRBJ2-1,few,TGTGCCAGCGGACGACTAGCGGGGTGGCAGTTCTTC,CASGRLAGWQFF
-,TRBV18,TRBJ2-7,few,TGTGCCAGCTCACCTCCCTCAACCTACGAGCAGTACTTC,CASSPPSTYEQYF
TRBD1,TRBV7-3,TRBJ1-1,-,TGTGCCAGCAGCTTAACTCAACGGGACAGGGAATTCGCTAACACTGAAGCTTTCTTT,CASSLTQRDREFANTEAFF
-,TRBV7-9,TRBJ1-1,-,TGTGCCAGCATCTTCGACACTGAAGCTTTCTTT,CASIFDTEAFF
-,TRBV12-3/TRBV12-4,TRBJ2-5,-,TGTGCCAGCAGTCGTACAGGGCTGGGGGAGACCCAGTACTTC,CASSRTGLGETQYF
TRBD2,TRBV4-3,TRBJ2-2,many,TGCGCCAGCAGCCAGACTAGCCCAACGAACACCGGGGAGCTGTTTTTT,CASSQTSPTNTGELFF
-,TRBV11-3,TRBJ2-1,few,TGTGCCAGCAGCAAATCCGGGAACAATGAGCAGTTCTTC,CASSKSGNNEQFF
-,TRBV4-1,TRBJ2-6,-,TGCGCCAGCAGCCAAGGGGGGTCGAGGGGCTTTGGGGCCAACGTCCTGACTTTC,CASSQGGSRGFGANVLTF
-,TRBV18,TRBJ2-3,few,TGTGCCAGCTCACCCGGGGGCTACGGCACAGATACGCAGTATTTT,CASSPGGYGTDTQYF
-,TRBV10-3,TRBJ2-5,few,TGTGCCATCAGTGATGGAGAGACCCAGTACTTC,CAISDGETQYF
TRBD2,TRBV7-2,TRBJ2-1,few,TGTGCCAGCAGCTTAATAGCGGGGGTAAATGAGCAGTTCTTC,CASSLIAGVNEQFF
TRBD2,TRBV5-1,TRBJ2-1,many,TGCGCCAGCAGCTCCGGCGGGGGGGCTCACAATGAGCAGTTCTTC,CASSSGGGAHNEQFF
-,TRBV7-4,TRBJ2-1,few,TGTGCCAGCAGCTTAAGCTGGAGACTAGTGTACTCCTACAATGAGCAGTTCTTC,CASSLSWRLVYSYNEQFF
TRBD1,TRBV4-1,TRBJ1-2,many,TGCGCCAGCAGCCAAGATCAGGGGGCGAGTGGCTACACCTTC,CASSQDQGASGYTF
-,TRBV7-3,TRBJ2-6,-,TGTGCCAGCAGCTTAAGCCCCAGTTCTGGGGCCAACGTCCTGACTTTC,CASSLSPSSGANVLTF
-,TRBV5-1,TRBJ2-2,many,TGCGCCAGCAGCTTTGCACTTATCAACACCGGGGAGCTGTTTTTT,CASSFALINTGELFF
TRBD1,TRBV5-1,TRBJ1-1,-,TGCGCCAGCAGCTCCACTACGAGGGGGCCTAACGGGAACACTGAAGCTTTCTTT,CASSSTTRGPNGNTEAFF
-,TRBV9,TRBJ2-5,few,TGTGCCAGCAGCGTAGGGGGAGGTCTAGCAGAGACCCAGTACTTC,CASSVGGGLAETQYF
-,TRBV4-1,TRBJ2-1,few,TGCGCCAGCAGCCAAGAAGACACCGGATTTTACAATGAGCAGTTCTTC,CASSQEDTGFYNEQFF
TRBD2,TRBV7-2,TRBJ2-1,many,TGTGCCAGCAGCCCAAATAGCGGGGGGGCCTGGGAGCAGTTCTTC,CASSPNSGGAWEQFF
TRBD1,TRBV19,TRBJ2-5,-,TGTGCCAGTAGTGTCACGGACAGGGAGGACGAGACCCAGTACTTC,CASSVTDREDETQYF
-,TRBV4-1,TRBJ1-6,few,TGCGCCAGCAGCCAAGACAGGGTCAGGAATTCACCCCTCCACTTT,CASSQDRVRNSPLHF
-,TRBV6-5,TRBJ2-5,few,TGTGCCAGCAGTTACTCCGGGGTCCAAGAGACCCAGTACTTC,CASSYSGVQETQYF
-,TRBV29-1,TRBJ2-3,few,TGCAGCGTCCTAGCCTTACCAGGCTCGCAGTATTTT,CSVLALPGSQYF
TRBD2,TRBV12-3/TRBV12-4,TRBJ2-1,-,TGTGCCAGCACACGGGGGACTAGCAGCCCCTACAATGAGCAGTTCTTC,CASTRGTSSPYNEQFF
-,TRBV4-2,TRBJ1-4,-,TGTGCCAGCAGCCAGAACCTGGTGAAGGGTAAACTGTTTTTT,CASSQNLVKGKLFF
-,TRBV6-5,TRBJ1-3,-,TGTGCCAGCAGCCCCGGGCCTCCAACGGTTGGAAACACCATATATTTT,CASSPGPPTVGNTIYF
-,TRBV13,TRBJ1-1,few,TGTGCCAGCACCGCGGGGGGAACGGAGGCTGAAGCTTTCTTT,CASTAGGTEAEAFF
-,TRBV2,TRBJ2-3,few,TGTGCCAGCATCCTGAACGAGGATAGCACAGATACGCAGTATTTT,CASILNEDSTDTQYF
TRBD2,TRBV20-1,TRBJ2-3,-,TGCAGTGCTCCGACTAGCGGGGCGGATACGCAGTATTTT,CSAPTSGADTQYF
-,TRBV7-2,TRBJ2-1,many,TGTGCCAGCAGCTTAGACGGGACCCCTCAGTTCTTC,CASSLDGTPQFF
-,TRBV6-5,TRBJ1-4,few,TGTGCCAGCAGAACCCAGGGGTGGGCTGAAAAACTGTTTTTT,CASRTQGWAEKLFF
-,TRBV29-1,TRBJ2-4,few,TGCAGCGTTGGGTGGGGGGAGCGGAACATTCAGTACTTC,CSVGWGERNIQYF
-,TRBV5-5,TRBJ1-2,few,TGTGCCAGCAGCTGGGGGCCAGGAACTAACTATGGCTACACCTTC,CASSWGPGTNYGYTF
TRBD1,TRBV12-3/TRBV12-4,TRBJ1-1,few,TGTGCCAGCAGTTTTACCCAGGGGGCCGGAGCTTTCTTT,CASSFTQGAGAFF
-,TRBV5-1,TRBJ1-3,few,TGCGCCAGCAGCCCCACGACAGGAACTGGAAACACCATATATTTT,CASSPTTGTGNTIYF
TRBD1,TRBV7-2,TRBJ1-1,few,TGTGCCAGCAGCCCCAGACAGGGTGGGGTGATGAACACTGAAGCTTTCTTT,CASSPRQGGVMNTEAFF
TRBD1,TRBV4-3,TRBJ2-2,few,TGCGCCAGCAGCCCAGCCGGGACAGGGGGAGCCGGGGAGCTGTTTTTT,CASSPAGTGGAGELFF
TRBD2,TRBV20-1,TRBJ2-3,many,TGCAGTGCTAGACTAGCGGGGAGGAAAGATACGCAGTATTTT,CSARLAGRKDTQYF
-,TRBV21-1,TRBJ2-5,few,TGTGCCAGCAGCAAAGTCCCGGGGACACAGACTTCACAAGAGACCCAGTACTTC,CASSKVPGTQTSQETQYF
-,TRBV20-1,TRBJ2-6,few,TGCAGTGCTAGAGATTGGCGGCACTCTGGGGCCAACGTCCTGACTTTC,CSARDWRHSGANVLTF